This TCR beta chain was obtained from a study of T cell responses to AZD1222 COVID-19 vaccine. Overall study results and limits: Targets within unmutated variant regions were reportedly found for nearly half of spike-specific TCRs. With two AZD1222 doses given, Spike-specific TCR breadth and depth both rose.

Germline-derived CDR1 and CDR2 are SGHRS and YFSETQ. This CDR3 has 13 amino acids. Trimming left V 2 bases short and J 1 base short, with 6 bases between. Only in-frame clones appear in the TCRdb table, and some are missing; sequencing was by immunoSEQ multiplex PCR. The repertoire consists of about 89,000 clones, with approximately 90% occurring once and the leading ten covering approximately 10%. Analyses pooled second doses at about 4 or about 12 weeks. Worth noting for this clone: The antigen remains undetermined. The sample contains more than one DNA sequence encoding this CDR3.

This receptor was obtained from an adult who received the AZD1222 COVID-19 vaccine. The genes are TRBV5-1 and TRBJ1-1, with D possibly matching TRBD1 (6 bases). The sequences come from peripheral blood, collected 28 days after the second AZD1222 dose. The CDR3 DNA is TGCGCCAGCAGCTTAGGGGGGAACACTGAAGCTTTCTTT. Translated: CASSLGGNTEAFF.